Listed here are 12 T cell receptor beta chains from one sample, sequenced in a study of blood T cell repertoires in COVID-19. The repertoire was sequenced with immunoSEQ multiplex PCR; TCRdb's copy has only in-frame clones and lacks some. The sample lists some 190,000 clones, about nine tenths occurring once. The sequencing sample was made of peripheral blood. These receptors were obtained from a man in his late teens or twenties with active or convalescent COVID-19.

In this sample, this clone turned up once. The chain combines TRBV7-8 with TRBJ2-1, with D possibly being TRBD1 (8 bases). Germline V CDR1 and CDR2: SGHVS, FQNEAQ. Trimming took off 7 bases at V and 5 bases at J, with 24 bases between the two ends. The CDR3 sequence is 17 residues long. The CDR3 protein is CASNFGQGGNKDNEQFF. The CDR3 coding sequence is TGTGCCAGCAATTTCGGACAGGGAGGGAACAAGGACAATGAGCAGTTCTTC.

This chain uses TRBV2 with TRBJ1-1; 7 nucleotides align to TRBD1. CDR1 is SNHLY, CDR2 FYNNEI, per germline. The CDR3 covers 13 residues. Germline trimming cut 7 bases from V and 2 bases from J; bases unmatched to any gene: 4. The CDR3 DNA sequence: TGTGCCAGCAAGGACAGGACAAACACTGAAGCTTTCTTT. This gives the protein CASKDRTNTEAFF.

The CDR3: CASSETWGRGSEAFF. The CDR3 coding sequence is TGTGCCAGCAGCGAGACCTGGGGGCGCGGATCTGAAGCTTTCTTT. V and J are TRBV3-1 (or the pseudogene TRBV3-2) and TRBJ1-1, with D possibly being TRBD1 (6 bases). Germline CDR1 LGHDT, CDR2 YNNKEL (reference sequence). The CDR3 consists of 15 residues. Trimming shortened V by 5 bases and J by 6 bases, and 19 bases separated the two germline ends.

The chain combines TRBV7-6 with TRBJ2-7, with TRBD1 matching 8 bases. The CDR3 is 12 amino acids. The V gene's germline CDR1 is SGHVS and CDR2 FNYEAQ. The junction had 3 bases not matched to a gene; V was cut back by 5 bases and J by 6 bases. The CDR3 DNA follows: TGTGCCAGCAGCCACGGACAGGGCGAGCAGTACTTC. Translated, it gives CASSHGQGEQYF.

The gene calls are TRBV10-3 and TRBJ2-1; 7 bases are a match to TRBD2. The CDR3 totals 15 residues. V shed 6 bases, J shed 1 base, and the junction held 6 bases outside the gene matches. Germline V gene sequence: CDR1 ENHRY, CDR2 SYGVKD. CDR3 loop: CAIRGSGDSYNEQFF. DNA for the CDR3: TGTGCCATCAGAGGAAGCGGGGATTCCTACAATGAGCAGTTCTTC.

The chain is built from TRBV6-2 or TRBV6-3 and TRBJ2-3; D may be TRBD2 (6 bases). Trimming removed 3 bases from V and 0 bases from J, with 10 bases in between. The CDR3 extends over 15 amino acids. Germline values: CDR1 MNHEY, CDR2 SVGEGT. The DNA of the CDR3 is TGTGCCAGCAGTTATCTAGCGCCTAGCACAGATACGCAGTATTTT. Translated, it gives CASSYLAPSTDTQYF.

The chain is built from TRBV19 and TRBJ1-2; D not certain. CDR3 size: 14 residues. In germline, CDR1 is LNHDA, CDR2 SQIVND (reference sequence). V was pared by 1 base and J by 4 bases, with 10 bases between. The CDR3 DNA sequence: TGTGCCAGTAGTATAGGTCGACAAGGCTATGGCTACACCTTC. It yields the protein CASSIGRQGYGYTF.

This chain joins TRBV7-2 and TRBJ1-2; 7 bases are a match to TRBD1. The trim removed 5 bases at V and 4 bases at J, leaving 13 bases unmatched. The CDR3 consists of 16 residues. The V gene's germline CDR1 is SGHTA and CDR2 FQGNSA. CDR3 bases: TGTGCCAGCAGCCCCTTCGACAGGGTGTCGATCTATGGCTACACCTTC. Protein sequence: CASSPFDRVSIYGYTF.

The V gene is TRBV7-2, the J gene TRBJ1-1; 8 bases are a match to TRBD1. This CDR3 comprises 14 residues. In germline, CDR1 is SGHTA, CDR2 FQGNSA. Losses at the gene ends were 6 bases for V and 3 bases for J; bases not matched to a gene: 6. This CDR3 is CASRFRGQDTEAFF. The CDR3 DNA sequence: TGTGCCAGCAGATTCAGGGGGCAGGACACTGAAGCTTTCTTT.

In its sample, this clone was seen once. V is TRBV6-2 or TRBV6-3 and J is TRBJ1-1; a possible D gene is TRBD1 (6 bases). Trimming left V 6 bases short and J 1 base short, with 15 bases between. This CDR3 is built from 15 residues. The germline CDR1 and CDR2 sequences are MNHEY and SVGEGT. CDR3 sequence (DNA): TGTGCCAGCAGCCCGGGAAGGGGGTGGAACACTGAAGCTTTCTTT. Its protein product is CASSPGRGWNTEAFF.

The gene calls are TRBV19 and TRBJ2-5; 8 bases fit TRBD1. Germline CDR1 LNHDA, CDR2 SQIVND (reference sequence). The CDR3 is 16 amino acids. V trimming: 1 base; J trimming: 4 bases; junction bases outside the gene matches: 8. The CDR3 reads CASSIGGTGGAETQYF. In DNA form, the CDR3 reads TGTGCCAGTAGTATAGGGGGCACAGGGGGTGCAGAGACCCAGTACTTC.

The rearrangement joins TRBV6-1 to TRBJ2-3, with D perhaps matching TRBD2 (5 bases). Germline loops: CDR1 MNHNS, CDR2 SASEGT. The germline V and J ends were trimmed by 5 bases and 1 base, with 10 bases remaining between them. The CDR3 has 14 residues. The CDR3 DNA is TGTGCCAGCAGTCATGGACTGCGCACAGATACGCAGTATTTT. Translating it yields CASSHGLRTDTQYF.